This TCR beta chain was found in a study of T-cell memory formation after mild COVID-19 (TCRdb year 2021). A note on the overall study: TCR sequence clusters from the two donors were largely donor specific. T-cell clones expanding and contracting after mild COVID-19 in a couple of donors were tracked by longitudinal TCRalpha and TCRbeta repertoire sequencing. Two young, previously healthy adult volunteers made up the cohort, one male and one female.

CDR3 length: 15 amino acids, cysteine to phenylalanine. CDR3 DNA only is kept here, 45 bases in frame from base 1. CDR1 ENHRY and CDR2 SYGVKD were looked up in the germline V gene. The V and J ends are trimmed by 7 bases and 4 bases, leaving 17 bases between them. Ficoll-Paque density gradient centrifugation was used to isolate PBMCs. As concerns this clonotype: Its antigen is still unknown. No much larger clone is present one base from it, and per-base qualities are unavailable.

The instrument given in TCRdb is Illumina NovaSeq 6000. TCRalpha and TCRbeta cDNA libraries were built by 5'RACE with constant-segment primers, adding sample barcodes and unique molecular identifiers. RNA was extracted from every sample with Trizol reagent. Libraries were amplified in two PCR steps, with a second sample barcode and Illumina TruSeq adapters added in the second step. The libraries were sequenced on an Illumina NovaSeq using 2 x 150 bp paired-end reads. The authors processed their data as follows. Demultiplexing of reads and collapsing into UMI-guided consensus sequences were performed with migec v1.2.7. Using mixcr v2.1.11, UMI consensuses were aligned to TRA and TRB V and J templates and then assembled into clonotypes. Clonotypes were classified as expanded or contracted when called significant by both edgeR and NoisET, with noise models trained on biological replicates. For edgeR calls, the thresholds were a false discovery rate-adjusted p below 0.01 and a log2 fold-change of 1. As an exploratory analysis of dynamics, max-normalized trajectories of the 1000 most abundant clonotypes were examined by PCA with hierarchical clustering. The CD4 or CD8 phenotype of responding clones was assigned using the separately sequenced CD4+ and CD8+ repertoires. TCRdb trimmed public reads at Q25 via fastp, called clones via MiXCR and kept in-frame beta chains. CDR3 protein duplicates are merged, each entry listing the most common genes and DNA. The V and J calls here are based on TCRdb, not the publication. Within this sample are around 300,000 distinct CDR3 sequences, with approximately 13% of them counted one time only. Roughly 20% of the sample comes from the top ten.

General conclusions and limits of the study: The second-wave clones that peaked on day 37 were not confirmed to be SARS-CoV-2 specific. From day 15 to 85, contracting clones showed balanced CD4/CD8 phenotypes, whereas a second wave of clones that expanded from day 15 to 37 leaned towards CD4+. Some responding clones were found in pre-infection memory, which suggests that pre-existing cross-reactive memory T cells took part in the SARS-CoV-2 response. Only a couple of mild cases were covered in the study, and larger cohorts including severe cases with pre-infection samples were considered necessary. Contracting CD4+ clones appeared mostly in the CM and EM memory subsets, whereas CD8+ clones were enriched in EMRA.

Input material: PBMCs or a T cell subset sorted from them (not recorded which). The clonotype originates from a young man who had mild COVID-19 (a few samples of this study predate the infection). The sample titles of this study are shuffled in the database, so cell type and time point are left out; the donor was told from shared clones. The receptor chain draws on TRBV10-3 and TRBJ2-1; the D gene is perhaps TRBD2, on 5 matching bases. The CDR3 has the sequence CAITPESGAYNEQFF. The DNA reads TGTGCCATCACCCCGGAGAGCGGAGCTTACAATGAGCAGTTCTTC.